This T cell receptor beta chain was retrieved from a study of graft-versus-host responses after intestinal transplantation. Using immunoSEQ multiplex PCR, the repertoire was profiled, and TCRdb retains in-frame clones only, with some absent. Seen here are roughly 100,000 clones, roughly 87% observed once, and the top ten hold roughly 1%. The CDR3 sequence is 16 residues long. Per the germline V gene, CDR1 is MNHEY and CDR2 is SVGAGI. J was trimmed by 0 bases and V by 4 bases; bases with no gene match: 6. Points on this clone: Antigen: not known.

The clonotype comes from a human donor who received an intestinal transplant. The rearrangement joins TRBV6-5 to TRBJ2-5; 9 nucleotides match TRBD2. The sequencing used unstimulated CD4+ T cells sorted from spleen or lymph node cells, collected before intestinal transplant. CDR3 sequence reads: CASSSLTSGYQETQYF. As DNA, the CDR3 is TGTGCCAGCAGTTCCCTCACTAGCGGGTACCAAGAGACCCAGTACTTC.